Given below is one T cell receptor beta chain in context. Its antigen is unknown. No per-base quality is available; no much larger clone lies one base away. This specimen comes from a study of blood T cell repertoires in COVID-19 (dated by TCRdb to 2019 to 2021). In terms of the full investigation: The collaborator samples originated in the United States, Italy and Spain and spanned the acute and convalescent phases of COVID-19. The material from the prospective study consisted of cDNA or gDNA derived from T cells, B-cell-depleted T cells, or PBMCs. Nearly every sample came with metadata listing a de-identified subject ID, COVID-19 status, age in years and sex. Samples were obtained from the ongoing ImmuneRACE study (first 160 participants) and from over a thousand subjects provided by 6 global collaborators. A freely available public database, intended as a resource for researchers studying the immune response to SARS-CoV-2, is where the repertoires were released. Deeply sampled blood TCRbeta repertoires from subjects exposed to, actively infected with, or recovered from COVID-19 were included in the dataset. Where HLA class I and class II types were available, the types were taken from metadata supplied by the sample provider, not from assay-based typing. On the study overall, not on this receptor specifically: The amount of clinical and demographic metadata varied by source and participant and was provided uncurated.

TCRbeta CDR3 regions were amplified from genomic DNA using the immunoSEQ Assay, a bias-controlled multiplex PCR. In the paper's pipeline: The number of nucleated cells in each sample was estimated by amplification of reference gene primers within the assay. To quantify the absolute abundance of each unique TCRbeta CDR3 rearrangement, sequence reads were collapsed and filtered. For each sample, productive Simpson clonality was calculated by taking the square root of Simpson's diversity index across productive rearrangements. The clones in this table, taken by TCRdb from immuneACCESS, are in-frame only. Not every clone is retained; where verified, under half of the shortfall comes from an unresolved V gene, and the cause of the rest is unknown. D and trimming were read from the DNA, whereas the V and J calls and clone size are those reported in that table. The sample table records 200,000 to 250,000 clones; about nine tenths of these occur just once. Clones ranked in the top ten supply about 5% of the sample.

Collaborating institutions collected whole blood in K2EDTA tubes following their own protocols. For TCRbeta analysis, collaborators shipped samples as frozen whole blood, isolated PBMCs, or DNA extracted from either of those sample types. The TCR comes from a woman aged 40 to 55 with acute or convalescent COVID-19. The sample consisted of peripheral blood.

The CDR3 region reads CAWSSSRSGQNTEAFF. In nucleotides, the sequence is TGTGCCTGGAGTAGTAGCCGCAGTGGACAGAACACTGAAGCTTTCTTT. The chain couples TRBV30 to TRBJ1-1; the best D guess is TRBD1, with 5 bases matching. The CDR3 sequence holds 16 residues, the cysteine and phenylalanine included. Here the CDR3 DNA is all that survives: 48 bases in frame from base 1. V lost 2 bases and J lost 1 base; the stretch between them is 17 bases long. CDR1 is given as GTSNPN and CDR2 as SVGIG, both from the germline V gene (reference sequence).